This T cell receptor (beta chain) appears in the sequencing data of a study of radiation and T cells in renal cell carcinoma. Noted time point: blood 4 weeks post-SBRT, at nephrectomy. Treatment meaning: 15 Gy SBRT to primary tumor, nephrectomy 4 weeks later. Nephrectomy followed 15 Gy stereotactic body radiation by 4 weeks. Clear cell pathology was present in this patient's renal cell carcinoma. The method was immunoSEQ multiplex PCR; TCRdb's version includes in-frame clones alone and lacks a portion of them. The data show just under 150,000 clones, 75% to 90% seen once. This clonotype originated in a woman aged 45-60 years with renal cell carcinoma. The sequencing here drew on blood, taken from a patient whose treatment included radiotherapy and nephrectomy.

For the CDR3, the DNA is TGTGCCAGCAGTGACCTGGACAACAGTTTCTACAATGAGCAGTTCTTC. The encoded protein is CASSDLDNSFYNEQFF. The gene calls are TRBV25-1 and TRBJ2-1; TRBD1 is a possible D gene (5 bases). The V end was cut by 3 bases, the J end by 3 bases, with 15 bases between. This CDR3 region has 16 residues. Germline lookup yields CDR1 MGHDK and CDR2 SYGVNS.